Each of the 26 T cell receptor beta chains below was sequenced from the same sample in a study of identical twins. MiXCR, run by TCRdb on the 5' RACE reads, gives a single entry per CDR3 protein. The sample has approximately 210,000 distinct CDR3 sequences, roughly a tenth seen once. Sequences were obtained from memory (CD45RO+) T cells sorted from blood. These TCRs come from a woman aged 18-29 years in good health.

This clonotype was found a few times. The chain has TRBV7-2 and TRBJ1-2; D gene ambiguous. The CDR3 is 13 residues long. Trimming left V 4 bases short and J 5 bases short, with 11 bases between. CDR1 is SGHTA, CDR2 FQGNSA, per germline. In nucleotides, the CDR3 is TGTGCCAGCAGCTCCCGGACGGAGTATGGCTACACCTTC. Its translation: CASSSRTEYGYTF.

This sequence joins TRBV12-3 or TRBV12-4 and TRBJ2-5; unclear D gene. The CDR3 is 15 amino acids. V lost 7 bases and J 4 bases, leaving 19 bases between the germline ends. CDR3: CASTITRRNGETQYF. The DNA of the CDR3 is TGTGCCAGCACGATAACCCGCCGCAATGGAGAGACCCAGTACTTC.

This clonotype has a count of ten or more. The rearrangement uses TRBV20-1 and TRBJ2-5, with TRBD1 as a possible D gene (6 bases). V was pared by 3 bases and J by 2 bases, with 13 bases between. The CDR3 runs 14 residues. The germline V gene encodes CDR1 DFQATT and CDR2 SNEGSKA (reference sequence). CDR3 loop: CSASTTGLQETQYF. DNA of the CDR3: TGCAGTGCTAGTACTACAGGGTTACAAGAGACCCAGTACTTC.

In nucleotides, the CDR3 is TGCGCCAGCAGCTTGGGTGGCAGGGGGGATGAGCAGTTCTTC. The encoded protein is CASSLGGRGDEQFF. The chain links TRBV5-1 to TRBJ2-1, with a weak D call TRBD1 (7 bases). The germline V gene has CDR1 SGHRS and CDR2 YFSETQ. Deletions cut 0 bases from V and 8 bases from J, with 12 bases between. The CDR3 totals 14 residues.

Points on this clonotype: A read error may produce the germline difference seen at one junction end. The chain employs TRBV4-1 and TRBJ1-2; 7 nucleotides match TRBD1. Germline loops: CDR1 MGHRA, CDR2 YSYEKL. The CDR3 sequence is 16 residues long. The CDR3 DNA reads TGCACCAGCAGCCCCGACCTGACCGGGACAGTCTATCGCTACACCTTC. Its translation is CTSSPDLTGTVYRYTF.

There are many counts of this clonotype. V gene TRBV12-3 or TRBV12-4 combines with J gene TRBJ2-1; no definite D call. V dropped 2 bases and J dropped 8 bases, with 13 bases sitting between them. The CDR3 has 14 residues. CDR3 protein: CASSLQAAIHEQFF. CDR3 DNA sequence: TGTGCCAGCAGTTTACAGGCAGCAATACATGAGCAGTTCTTC.

This clonotype was seen repeatedly, ten times or more. The V gene is TRBV5-1, the J gene TRBJ2-1; D possibly corresponds to TRBD2 (6 bases). The CDR3 consists of 14 residues. Germline assignment: CDR1 SGHRS and CDR2 YFSETQ. The V and J ends lost 0 bases and 10 bases respectively, with 14 bases between them. This CDR3 reads CASSLARRAGEQFF. CDR3 bases: TGCGCCAGCAGCTTGGCGCGCAGGGCGGGGGAGCAGTTCTTC.

The CDR3 coding sequence is TGCAGTGCTACAGGGGCGAGGGCAGATACGCAGTATTTT. It codes for CSATGARADTQYF. The chain joins TRBV20-1 to TRBJ2-3; a possible D gene is TRBD1 (6 bases). V lost 4 bases and J 4 bases, leaving 12 bases between the germline ends. The germline gives CDR1 DFQATT, CDR2 SNEGSKA (reference sequence). The CDR3 is 13 residues long.

This clonotype was seen ten or more times. Here the CDR3 reads CASSSYKTDPSGYTF. CDR3 nucleotides: TGTGCCAGCAGTTCCTACAAGACGGACCCCTCGGGCTACACCTTC. This chain joins TRBV12-3 or TRBV12-4 and TRBJ1-2; D is ambiguous. There are 15 residues in the CDR3. V was trimmed by 4 bases and J by 8 bases, leaving 20 bases between them.

This clonotype was seen more than once but under ten times. The genes are TRBV27 and TRBJ1-1; maybe TRBD1 (5 bases). This CDR3 has 15 residues. The germline CDR1 and CDR2 sequences are MNHEY and SMNVEV (reference sequence). V lost 0 bases, J lost 8 bases, and 16 bases lay in between. The CDR3 region is CASSLSVGGNLEAFF. In DNA form, the CDR3 reads TGTGCCAGCAGTTTATCTGTCGGGGGAAACCTCGAAGCTTTCTTT.

This clonotype occurred a few times. The V gene is TRBV5-1, the J gene TRBJ2-7; TRBD1 is a possible D gene (6 bases). The germline CDR1 and CDR2 sequences are SGHRS and YFSETQ. The CDR3 spans 14 residues. Trimming left V 1 base short and J 6 bases short, with 14 bases between. For the CDR3, the DNA is TGCGCCAGCAGCTTGCAGGGGATGACCTCCGAGCAGTACTTC. This translates into CASSLQGMTSEQYF.

This clonotype was observed many times. The J gene is TRBJ1-1, the V gene TRBV6-1; 8 nucleotides agree with TRBD1. The junction had 10 bases not matched to a gene; V was cut back by 6 bases and J by 4 bases. The CDR3 totals 15 residues. Per germline, CDR1 MNHNS and CDR2 SASEGT. For the CDR3, the DNA is TGTGCCAGCAGCCGCTCCGACAGGGGCGGCACTGAAGCTTTCTTT. As protein: CASSRSDRGGTEAFF.

This clonotype has ten or more counts. This CDR3 reads CSAPLWGEEQFF. The DNA for the CDR3 is TGCAGTGCTCCCCTTTGGGGGGAAGAGCAGTTCTTC. The chain joins TRBV20-1 to TRBJ2-1; a possible D gene is TRBD2 (6 bases). V was trimmed by 5 bases and J by 10 bases, leaving 15 bases between them. The CDR3 is made up of 12 amino acids. Per the germline V gene, CDR1 is DFQATT and CDR2 is SNEGSKA (reference sequence).

This clonotype was recorded a few times. It is unclear where the CDR3 begins or ends on the DNA, so no DNA is shown, and the CDR3 is as TCRdb lists it. The CDR3 spells CASSFGTGAEYF. V is TRBV12-3 or TRBV12-4 and J is TRBJ2-5; the tabulated D call, TRBD1, remains unverified against the DNA. The CDR3 contains 12 residues when both ends are counted.

J is TRBJ1-2 and V is TRBV20-1; D call uncertain. There are 12 residues in the CDR3. Germline V gene lookup returns CDR1 DFQATT and CDR2 SNEGSKA (reference sequence). Trimming shortened V by 6 bases and J by 7 bases, and 15 bases separated the two germline ends. The CDR3 here is CSAFGGRGGYTF. Here the CDR3 DNA reads TGCAGTGCATTCGGAGGGCGGGGTGGCTACACCTTC.

Only a few counts were recorded for this clonotype. The chain recombines TRBV21-1 with TRBJ2-1. TRBV21-1 is listed as a pseudogene. The CDR3 extends over 14 amino acids. CDR3 nucleotide sequence: TGTGCCAGCAGCAAAGGGCCACCTTACAATGAGCAGTTCTTC. Protein: CASSKGPPYNEQFF.

The V gene is TRBV6-1, the J gene TRBJ2-5; D possibly corresponds to TRBD1 (6 bases). The CDR3 runs to 13 residues. Trimming removed 10 bases at V and 7 bases at J, with 19 bases between. CDR1 MNHNS and CDR2 SASEGT come from the germline V gene. DNA of the CDR3: TGTGCCACTCACGAGGGGGATCCGGGGACCCAGTACTTC. Amino acids: CATHEGDPGTQYF.

The J gene is TRBJ2-1, the V gene TRBV9; TRBD1 matches at 7 bases. The CDR3 has 14 amino acids. V trimming: 3 bases; J trimming: 6 bases; junction bases outside the gene matches: 6. Per germline, CDR1 SGDLS and CDR2 YYNGEE. CDR3 bases: TGTGCCAGCAGCGGATTACAGGGGAGCAATGAGCAGTTCTTC. Translating gives CASSGLQGSNEQFF.

The gene calls are TRBV11-2 and TRBJ1-2, with a tentative D call TRBD1 (5 bases). CDR1 SGHAT and CDR2 FQNNGV come from the germline V gene. There are 14 residues in the CDR3. V lost 4 bases to trimming and J lost 6 bases, with 15 bases between them. The CDR3 coding sequence is TGTGCCAGCAGCTCCAACAAAGGGACGGATGGCTACACCTTC. It yields the protein CASSSNKGTDGYTF.

This clonotype has a handful of counts. The chain links TRBV20-1 to TRBJ2-3; 14 bases are shared with TRBD2. V gave up 6 bases and J gave up 4 bases; unmatched junction bases: 6. The V gene's germline CDR1 is DFQATT and CDR2 SNEGSKA (reference sequence). CDR3 length equals 15 residues. For the CDR3, the DNA is TGCAGTGCCCAGACTAGCGGGAGGGGGGCAGATACGCAGTATTTT. It encodes CSAQTSGRGADTQYF.

The chain has TRBV7-2 and TRBJ1-1, with a tentative D call TRBD1 (5 bases). V lost 6 bases and J 2 bases, leaving 10 bases between the germline ends. From germline, CDR1 is SGHTA and CDR2 FQGNSA. The CDR3 is 13 residues long. In nucleotides, the CDR3 is TGTGCCAGCAGGTTTCAGGGAAACACTGAAGCTTTCTTT. Its translation: CASRFQGNTEAFF.

At least ten counts were recorded for this clonotype. The gene calls are TRBV29-1 and TRBJ2-5; TRBD2 matches 7 bases. From germline, CDR1 is SQVTM and CDR2 ANQGSEA. The V and J ends lost 3 bases and 7 bases, in that order; junction bases with no gene match: 14. The CDR3 totals 15 residues. The CDR3 loop is CSVEGERGLPGTQYF. The CDR3 DNA is TGCAGCGTTGAGGGAGAGCGGGGTCTACCAGGGACCCAGTACTTC.

The rearrangement links TRBV12-3 or TRBV12-4 to TRBJ2-3; 7 bases agree with TRBD2. V gave up 2 bases and J gave up 4 bases; unmatched junction bases: 6. This CDR3 comprises 15 residues. CDR3 loop: CASSLREASSDTQYF. As DNA, the CDR3 is TGTGCCAGCAGTTTACGGGAGGCGTCTTCAGATACGCAGTATTTT.

This clonotype has a count of ten or more. The rearrangement links TRBV27 to TRBJ2-5; TRBD1 agrees at 7 bases. The CDR3 is 16 amino acids. The germline gives CDR1 MNHEY, CDR2 SMNVEV (reference sequence). J gave up 0 bases and V 5 bases, and 9 bases lay outside the gene matches. CDR3 region: CASSTRTGWDQETQYF. The CDR3, as DNA: TGTGCCAGCAGTACCCGGACAGGATGGGACCAAGAGACCCAGTACTTC.

A few counts support this clonotype. J is TRBJ2-1 and V is TRBV20-1; no clear D. CDR1 is DFQATT and CDR2 is SNEGSKA in the germline V gene (reference sequence). V gave up 0 bases and J gave up 5 bases, with 5 bases separating them. The CDR3 runs 12 residues. The CDR3 DNA follows: TGCAGTGCTAGAGATGGGCACAATGAGCAGTTCTTC. Translation: CSARDGHNEQFF.

This chain joins TRBV6-6 and TRBJ1-2; a possible D gene is TRBD1 (5 bases). The germline gives CDR1 MNHNY, CDR2 SVGAGI (reference sequence). The length of the CDR3 is 13 residues. The V end was cut by 0 bases, the J end by 8 bases, with 10 bases between. DNA for the CDR3: TGTGCCAGCAGTTACTCGGGGGATCGGGGCTACACCTTC. Translation: CASSYSGDRGYTF.